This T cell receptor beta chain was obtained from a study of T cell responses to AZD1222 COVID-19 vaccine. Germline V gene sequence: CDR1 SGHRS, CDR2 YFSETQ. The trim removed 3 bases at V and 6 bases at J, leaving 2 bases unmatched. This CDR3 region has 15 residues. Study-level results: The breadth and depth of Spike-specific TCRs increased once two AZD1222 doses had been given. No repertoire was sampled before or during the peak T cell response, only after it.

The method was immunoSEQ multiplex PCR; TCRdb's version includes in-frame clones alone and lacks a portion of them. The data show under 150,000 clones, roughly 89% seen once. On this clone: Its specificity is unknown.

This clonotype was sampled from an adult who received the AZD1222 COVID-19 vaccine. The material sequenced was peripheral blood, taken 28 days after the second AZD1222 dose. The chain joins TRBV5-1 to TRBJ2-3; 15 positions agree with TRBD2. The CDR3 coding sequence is TGCGCCAGCAGCTCCGGGACTAGCGGGGGGGATACGCAGTATTTT. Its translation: CASSSGTSGGDTQYF.